This is a list of T cell receptor beta chains from one sample in a study of blood T cells in healthy people across ages. MiXCR was run by TCRdb on the 5' RACE reads, yielding one entry per CDR3 protein. The data hold about 510,000 distinct CDR3 sequences, with about 27% observed a single time. This same sample was also taken into another study, of T cells of mothers and their children.

The sequencing sample was made of blood. All receptors come from a boy between 2 and 10 years old in good health. Both conserved end residues are part of each CDR3. A D gene is named only where the DNA matches it firmly. Rows give clone size only sometimes, using once, few, many, or a class for an expanded clone.

D: NA
J: TRBJ1-1
size: NA
V: TRBV9
length: 14
CDR3: CASSVATQGLTAFF

D: TRBD2
J: TRBJ2-2
size: NA
V: TRBV12-3/TRBV12-4
length: 13
CDR3: CASRRLAPGELFF

D: TRBD2
J: TRBJ2-3
size: NA
V: TRBV30
length: 15
CDR3: CAWSPGLAGTDTQYF

D: NA
J: TRBJ2-3
size: few
V: TRBV6-2/TRBV6-3
length: 12
CDR3: CASSHLLDTQYF

D: TRBD2
J: TRBJ2-5
size: few
V: TRBV7-9
length: 17
CDR3: CASRRTSGGSLQETQYF

D: TRBD1
J: TRBJ1-4
size: few
V: TRBV7-9
length: 17
CDR3: CASSARDRGREEEKLFF

D: TRBD1
J: TRBJ1-4
size: few
V: TRBV20-1
length: 14
CDR3: CSGSIGGAYEKLFF

D: TRBD2
J: TRBJ2-7
size: many
V: TRBV7-9
length: 12
CDR3: CASSAGAYEQYF

D: NA
J: TRBJ2-3
size: NA
V: TRBV6-6
length: 14
CDR3: CASIPLAGTDTQYF

D: TRBD1
J: TRBJ1-4
size: NA
V: TRBV27
length: 17
CDR3: CASSLEGATTTNEKLFF

D: TRBD1
J: TRBJ2-7
size: NA
V: TRBV5-1
length: 16
CDR3: CASSFVSGQGAGEQYF

D: TRBD2
J: TRBJ2-7
size: NA
V: TRBV4-1
length: 15
CDR3: CASSLFGLAPYEQYF

D: NA
J: TRBJ2-6
size: NA
V: TRBV5-4
length: 15
CDR3: CASSGGISGANVLTF

D: NA
J: TRBJ1-1
size: NA
V: TRBV11-2
length: 13
CDR3: CASSATPDSLTFF

D: NA
J: TRBJ2-7
size: few
V: TRBV7-2
length: 14
CDR3: CASSVRSGPDEQYF

D: NA
J: TRBJ2-3
size: NA
V: TRBV12-5
length: 14
CDR3: CASGEQGLTDTQYF

D: NA
J: TRBJ2-1
size: few
V: TRBV7-3
length: 13
CDR3: CASSLTRTNEQFF

D: NA
J: TRBJ2-5
size: few
V: TRBV5-6
length: 16
CDR3: CASSLEAGLNQETQYF

D: TRBD1
J: TRBJ2-7
size: NA
V: TRBV27
length: 14
CDR3: CASAVRTGSYEQYF

D: NA
J: TRBJ2-3
size: few
V: TRBV29-1
length: 16
CDR3: CSVGRLRQSSTDTQYF

D: NA
J: TRBJ1-3
size: NA
V: TRBV9
length: 16
CDR3: CASSVEVGVSGNTIYF

D: TRBD2
J: NA
size: NA
V: TRBV7-8
length: 17
CDR3: CASSLGLSAGGRHEQYF

D: TRBD2
J: TRBJ2-6
size: few
V: TRBV29-1
length: 15
CDR3: CSVEGRGDGANVLTF

D: TRBD2
J: TRBJ2-7
size: many
V: TRBV27
length: 15
CDR3: CASSLGGLAGAEQYF

D: TRBD1
J: TRBJ1-6
size: NA
V: TRBV12-3/TRBV12-4
length: 14
CDR3: CASSLTGGDSPLHF

D: TRBD2
J: TRBJ2-2
size: NA
V: TRBV9
length: 17
CDR3: CASSVGNSGSVTGELFF

D: NA
J: TRBJ1-1
size: NA
V: TRBV18
length: 15
CDR3: CASSPPLSLNTEAFF

D: TRBD2
J: TRBJ2-5
size: few
V: TRBV7-6
length: 15
CDR3: CASGRTSGLGETQYF

D: TRBD2
J: TRBJ2-1
size: NA
V: TRBV27
length: 15
CDR3: CASSFREDPYNEQFF